The 2 T cell receptor beta chains presented below share a single source sample, sequenced in a study of blood T cell repertoires in COVID-19. Assay used: immunoSEQ multiplex PCR; TCRdb lists only in-frame clones, some missing. Among under 450,000 clones listed, roughly 87% were seen once. Sequences were obtained from PBMCs or T cells enriched from blood (not recorded which). These receptors were collected from a woman in her twenties or thirties who had recovered from COVID-19.

This clone came up once. V usage is TRBV6-5 and J usage is TRBJ1-1, with D uncertain. The length of the CDR3 is 15 residues. CDR1 MNHEY and CDR2 SVGAGI come from the germline V gene. Trimming shortened V by 0 bases and J by 3 bases, and 11 bases separated the two germline ends. CDR3 DNA sequence: TGTGCCAGCAGTTACTCAGTGTCGGGAGACACTGAAGCTTTCTTT. Protein sequence: CASSYSVSGDTEAFF.

The rearrangement joins TRBV15 to TRBJ1-5; D gene unclear. CDR1 is LNHNV, CDR2 YYDKDF, per germline (reference sequence). Trimming took off 4 bases at V and 6 bases at J, with 13 bases between the two ends. The CDR3 has 14 residues. CDR3 region: CATSTTPRGQPQHF. CDR3 nucleotides: TGTGCCACCAGCACCACACCCCGAGGTCAGCCCCAGCATTTT.